This T cell receptor beta chain comes out of a study of blood T cell repertoires in COVID-19. Overall study context: Whether acute or convalescent, the COVID-19 samples came from the United States, Italy and Spain. The analysed material was cDNA or gDNA that came from T cells, B-cell-depleted T cells, or PBMCs.

The CDR3 loop spans 16 amino acids. CDR1 and CDR2 (germline): SGHNT, YENEEA. The V end was cut by 4 bases, the J end by 7 bases, with 19 bases between. In the authors' workflow: The authors estimated nucleated cell counts from reference gene primer amplification. Sequenced by immunoSEQ multiplex PCR; TCRdb stores in-frame clones only, minus some. V, J and clone size are taken as reported in that table, and D and trimming were inferred from the DNA itself. The sample records over 55,000 clones, 82% being singletons. V gene TRBV11-3 combines with J gene TRBJ2-2, with D possibly being TRBD1 (6 bases). Sequenced input: peripheral blood. The sequence was collected from a woman older than 75 with acute or convalescent COVID-19. Written as DNA, the CDR3 is TGTGCCAGCAGCTCAACGGGACATAGATTCGTCGGGGAGCTGTTTTTT. Its protein is CASSSTGHRFVGELFF. Full variable domain (outside the CDR3, taken from reference TRBV11-3 and TRBJ2-2): EAGVVQSPRYKIIEKKQPVAFWCNPISGHNTLYWYLQNLGQGPELLIRYENEEAVDDSQLPKDRFSAERLKGVDSTLKIQPAELGDSAVYLCASSSTGHRFVGELFFGEGSRLTVL.